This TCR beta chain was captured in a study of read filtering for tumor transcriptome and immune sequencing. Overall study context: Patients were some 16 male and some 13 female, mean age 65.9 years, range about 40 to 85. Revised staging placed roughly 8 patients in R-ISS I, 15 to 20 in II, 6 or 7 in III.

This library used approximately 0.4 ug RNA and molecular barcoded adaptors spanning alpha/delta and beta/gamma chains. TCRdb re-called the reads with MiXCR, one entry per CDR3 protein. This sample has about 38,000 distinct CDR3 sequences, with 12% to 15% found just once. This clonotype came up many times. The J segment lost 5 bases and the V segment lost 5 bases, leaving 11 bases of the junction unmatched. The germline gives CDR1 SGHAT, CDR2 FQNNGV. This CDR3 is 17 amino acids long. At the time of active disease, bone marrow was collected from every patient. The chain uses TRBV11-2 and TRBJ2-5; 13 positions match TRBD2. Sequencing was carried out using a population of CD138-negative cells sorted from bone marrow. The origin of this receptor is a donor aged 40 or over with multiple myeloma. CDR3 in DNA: TGTGCCAGCAGCCGAGGACTAGCGGGAGTTGCTTGGGAGACCCAGTACTTC. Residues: CASSRGLAGVAWETQYF. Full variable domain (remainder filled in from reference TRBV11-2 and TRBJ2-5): EAGVAQSPRYKIIEKRQSVAFWCNPISGHATLYWYQQILGQGPKLLIQFQNNGVVDDSQLPKDRFSAERLKGVDSTLKIQPAKLEDSAVYLCASSRGLAGVAWETQYFGPGTRLLVL.